The rows below give T cell receptor beta chains drawn from one sample of a study of vaccination and CD4 T cells after COVID-19. TCRdb re-called the PCR reads with MiXCR, one entry per CDR3 protein. The table shows roughly 14,000 distinct CDR3 sequences, with roughly 63% occurring only once. These TCRs are of unknown antigen specificity. Sequencing was carried out using CD4+ T cells from blood, cultured in vitro. The receptors derive from a human donor who had recovered from COVID-19. Each CDR3 is given with its conserved first and last residue. The D gene is left open where the match is weak. Rows may omit the clone size; those that give it use once, few, many or a size class.

D,V,size,J,CDR3,DNA
NA,TRBV19,NA,TRBJ2-2,CASRRGTNTGELFF,TGTGCCAGTAGAAGGGGGACGAACACCGGGGAGCTGTTTTTT
NA,TRBV20-1,few,TRBJ1-1,CSASPRAGWGTEAFF,TGCAGTGCCTCCCCCCGGGCAGGGTGGGGCACTGAAGCTTTCTTT
NA,TRBV27,NA,TRBJ1-5,CASSLTAGQPQHF,TGTGCCAGCAGTTTAACGGCGGGACAGCCCCAGCATTTT
NA,TRBV19,NA,TRBJ2-7,CASSIGTRLDEQYF,TGTGCCAGTAGTATCGGGACTCGATTAGACGAGCAGTACTTC
TRBD1,TRBV20-1,NA,TRBJ2-3,CSAPRPGQGIDTQYF,TGCAGTGCCCCTAGACCGGGACAGGGAATCGATACGCAGTATTTT
TRBD1,TRBV6-1,NA,TRBJ1-4,CASRSGTGDEKLFF,TGTGCCAGCAGGTCCGGGACAGGGGATGAAAAACTGTTTTTT
TRBD1,TRBV15,NA,TRBJ1-5,CATTTGGQPQHF,TGTGCCACCACCACAGGGGGTCAGCCCCAGCATTTT
TRBD2,TRBV5-4,NA,TRBJ2-2,CASSLAALGLAGVAGELFF,TGTGCCAGCAGCTTGGCGGCCCTGGGACTAGCGGGAGTAGCCGGGGAGCTGTTTTTT
TRBD1,TRBV10-2,NA,TRBJ2-7,CASSVKQGAGEQYF,TGCGCCAGCAGTGTTAAGCAGGGGGCAGGGGAGCAGTACTTC
TRBD1,TRBV20-1,NA,TRBJ1-2,CSADRGLGNTF,TGCAGTGCTGACAGGGGGCTAGGAAACACCTTC
TRBD1,TRBV6-1,few,TRBJ1-5,CASSPGQGHNQPQHF,TGTGCCAGCTCCCCGGGACAGGGTCACAATCAGCCCCAGCATTTT
NA,TRBV27,few,TRBJ1-1,CASRRQVYTEAFF,TGTGCCAGCAGAAGACAGGTCTACACTGAAGCTTTCTTT
NA,TRBV6-1,few,TRBJ1-6,CASSGGGNNSPLHF,TGTGCCAGCAGCGGGGGTGGAAACAATTCACCCCTCCACTTT
TRBD1,TRBV11-2,NA,TRBJ2-7,CASSTGTENEQYF,TGTGCCAGCAGTACCGGGACAGAGAATGAGCAGTACTTC
TRBD1,TRBV5-1,NA,TRBJ2-3,CASSWGQGPTTDTQYF,TGCGCCAGCAGCTGGGGACAGGGTCCAACCACAGATACGCAGTATTTT
TRBD1,TRBV10-1,NA,TRBJ1-6,CASSGGTENSPLHF,TGCGCCAGCAGTGGGGGGACAGAGAATTCACCCCTCCACTTT
TRBD1,TRBV19,NA,TRBJ1-5,CASSTSGGSKPQHF,TGTGCCAGTAGTACCTCAGGGGGCAGCAAGCCCCAGCATTTT
NA,TRBV20-1,NA,TRBJ1-5,CSARVGVQGSQPQHF,TGCAGTGCTAGAGTGGGGGTGCAGGGGTCACAGCCCCAGCATTTT
NA,TRBV27,NA,TRBJ1-6,CASRVAGAVGGSPLHF,TGTGCCAGCAGGGTGGCGGGGGCAGTCGGGGGTTCACCCCTCCACTTT
TRBD1,TRBV7-9,few,TRBJ1-2,CASSHTGQGNGYTF,TGTGCCAGCAGCCATACCGGACAGGGAAATGGCTACACCTTC
TRBD1,TRBV10-3,NA,TRBJ2-4,CAISPRTGGNSNIQYF,TGTGCCATCAGCCCCAGGACAGGGGGCAATTCAAACATTCAGTACTTC
NA,TRBV21-1,NA,TRBJ2-3,CASSRADTQYF,TGTGCCAGCAGCCGAGCCGATACGCAGTATTTT
TRBD2,TRBV15,NA,TRBJ2-7,CATSRDGGASGAREQYF,TGTGCCACCAGCAGGGATGGAGGAGCTAGCGGGGCGAGGGAGCAGTACTTC
NA,TRBV12-3/TRBV12-4,NA,TRBJ2-1,CASTLRGYNEQFF,TGTGCCAGCACCCTCCGAGGGTACAATGAGCAGTTCTTC
NA,TRBV7-9,NA,TRBJ2-3,CASRRLSTPTDTQYF,TGTGCCAGTAGGCGCCTGTCGACACCCACAGATACGCAGTATTTT
NA,TRBV12-3/TRBV12-4,once,TRBJ1-2,CASSMGVGGDYGYTF,TGTGCCAGCAGTATGGGCGTGGGAGGGGACTATGGCTACACCTTC
TRBD2,TRBV6-4,NA,TRBJ2-1,CASSDSAGAYNEQFF,TGTGCCAGCAGTGACTCAGCGGGAGCCTACAATGAGCAGTTCTTC
NA,TRBV11-3,medium-sized,TRBJ2-7,CASSLGAVPSYEQYF,TGTGCCAGCAGCTTAGGGGCAGTTCCTTCCTACGAGCAGTACTTC
NA,TRBV28,NA,TRBJ2-7,CASSPPTREQYF,TGTGCCAGCAGTCCCCCAACTAGGGAGCAGTACTTC
NA,TRBV27,NA,TRBJ1-4,CASRRAGANEKLFF,TGTGCCAGCAGGCGGGCGGGGGCTAATGAAAAACTGTTTTTT
NA,TRBV20-1,NA,TRBJ1-1,CSATVAGTFRSTEAFF,TGCAGTGCTACAGTAGCCGGGACATTCAGGTCCACTGAAGCTTTCTTT
TRBD1,TRBV6-4,NA,TRBJ1-2,CASSDQTGKGYTF,TGTGCCAGCAGTGACCAGACAGGGAAAGGCTACACCTTC
NA,TRBV19,NA,TRBJ2-1,CASSIGRGYPYNEQFF,TGTGCCAGTAGTATAGGGCGCGGGTACCCATACAATGAGCAGTTCTTC
NA,TRBV7-2,few,TRBJ2-3,CASSPGFRTDTQYF,TGTGCCAGCAGCCCAGGATTTCGCACAGATACGCAGTATTTT
NA,TRBV7-6,few,TRBJ2-7,CASSLEEGTYEQYF,TGTGCCAGCAGTTTAGAGGAAGGGACCTACGAGCAGTACTTC
NA,TRBV6-1,NA,TRBJ1-1,CASSRTADTEAFF,TGTGCCAGCAGTCGGACAGCCGACACTGAAGCTTTCTTT
NA,TRBV18,NA,TRBJ1-6,CASSPLGDSPLHF,TGTGCCAGCTCACCATTGGGAGATTCACCCCTCCACTTT
TRBD1,TRBV6-2/TRBV6-3,NA,TRBJ2-7,CASRGQGGTYEQYF,TGTGCCAGCAGAGGACAGGGAGGAACCTACGAGCAGTACTTC
TRBD1,TRBV20-1,NA,TRBJ2-7,CSAPGTGPYEQYF,TGCAGTGCCCCCGGGACAGGCCCCTACGAGCAGTACTTC
TRBD1,TRBV20-1,NA,TRBJ1-1,CSATRGPGNTEAFF,TGCAGTGCGACTAGGGGGCCTGGGAACACTGAAGCTTTCTTT